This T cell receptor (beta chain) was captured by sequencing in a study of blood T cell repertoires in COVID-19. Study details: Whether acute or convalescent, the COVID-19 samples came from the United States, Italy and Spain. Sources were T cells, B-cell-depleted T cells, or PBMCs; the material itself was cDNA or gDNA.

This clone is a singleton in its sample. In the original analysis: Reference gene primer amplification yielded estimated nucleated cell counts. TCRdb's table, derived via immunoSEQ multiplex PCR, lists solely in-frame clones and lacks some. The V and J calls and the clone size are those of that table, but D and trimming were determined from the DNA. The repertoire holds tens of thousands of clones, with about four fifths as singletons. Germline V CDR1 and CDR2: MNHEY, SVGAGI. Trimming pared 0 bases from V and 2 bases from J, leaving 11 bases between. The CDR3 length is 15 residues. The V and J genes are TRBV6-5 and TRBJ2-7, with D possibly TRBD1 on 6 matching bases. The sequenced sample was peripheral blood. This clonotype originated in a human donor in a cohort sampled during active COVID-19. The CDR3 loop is CASSYSTGLPYEQYF. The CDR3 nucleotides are TGTGCCAGCAGTTACTCGACAGGTTTGCCCTACGAGCAGTACTTC.